Reported below is one T cell receptor (beta chain). Its target is unknown. This specimen comes from a study of human T cells and chemical hapten exposure. General study points: Sensitizing with DPC caused no change in TCRs above 1 in 1000 frequency. Compared to controls, expanded TCRs made significantly more large clusters of similar CDR3s.

The time point: patch test 3, about 24 weeks after DPC sensitization. Treatment of the sample: therapeutic diphenylcyclopropenone sensitization with weekly scalp DPC. V was pared by 2 bases and J by 2 bases, with 8 bases between. CDR3 length: 14 amino acids. Germline V gene data show CDR1 as SGHTA and CDR2 as FQGNSA. TCRdb redid the calling of the RACE reads with MiXCR, one entry per CDR3 protein. The table records approximately 97,000 distinct CDR3 sequences, roughly a quarter of them present only once. The sequenced sample was whole blood, obtained in connection with sensitization to the hapten diphenylcyclopropenone (DPC). The sequence was obtained from a man aged 40-49 years with alopecia areata. Some clones in this sample may be carry-over from other donors' samples. The V and J genes are TRBV7-2 and TRBJ2-3, with D unresolved. CDR3 region: CASSLWGNTDTQYF. The CDR3 DNA is TGTGCCAGCAGCTTATGGGGAAACACAGATACGCAGTATTTT. Filled out from reference TRBV7-2 and TRBJ2-3, the complete variable domain reads GAGVSQSPSNKVTEKGKDVELRCDPISGHTALYWYRQSLGQGLEFLIYFQGNSAPDKSGLPSDRFSAERTGGSVSTLTIQRTQQEDSAVYLCASSLWGNTDTQYFGPGTRLTVL.